The 26 T cell receptor beta chains listed next were all sequenced from one sample in a study of control samples from healthy donors and cancer patients. The data were produced by immunoSEQ multiplex PCR, yet TCRdb's version contains in-frame clones alone and is incomplete. The table shows tens of thousands of clones, with about 90% occurring only once. What was sequenced was PBMCs. The receptors originated from a man aged 55 to 69 with colorectal cancer.

The gene calls are TRBV2 and TRBJ1-1; the D is unclear. Germline V gene data show CDR1 as SNHLY and CDR2 as FYNNEI. The CDR3 has 14 residues. V shed 0 bases and J shed 4 bases, with 9 bases lying between them. The CDR3 loop is CASSEAGGSTEAFF. Written as DNA, the CDR3 is TGTGCCAGCAGTGAAGCGGGAGGGAGCACTGAAGCTTTCTTT.

The V gene is TRBV12-2, the J gene TRBJ1-2. TRBV12-2 is flagged as a pseudogene. The CDR3 spans 15 residues. CDR3 sequence (DNA): TGTGCAAGTCGCTTAATTTTGCGGGGGGCGACGGGCTACACCTTC. This translates into CASRLILRGATGYTF.

This sequence joins TRBV6-2 or TRBV6-3 and TRBJ1-2; D is unresolved. Germline-derived CDR1 and CDR2 are MNHEY and SVGEGT. The CDR3 sequence is 15 residues long. Between the trimmed V and J ends, which lost 2 bases and 8 bases, there was a span of 18 bases. The CDR3 region has the DNA TGTGCCAGCAGTTACCGTCGAGTTTGGGGAGGCGGCTACACCTTC. Protein sequence: CASSYRRVWGGGYTF.

The rearrangement links TRBV24-1 to TRBJ2-7; 7 bases are a match to TRBD1. The CDR3 has 13 residues. Germline lookup yields CDR1 KGHDR and CDR2 SFDVKD. The V and J ends lost 4 bases and 5 bases, in that order; junction bases with no gene match: 4. Here the CDR3 DNA reads TGTGCCACCAGTGACACCGACAGGGACGAGCAGTACTTC. Its protein product is CATSDTDRDEQYF.

The chain uses TRBV5-1 and TRBJ1-2, with D perhaps matching TRBD1 (6 bases). Germline CDR1 SGHRS, CDR2 YFSETQ. This CDR3 region has 14 residues. With 2 bases removed from V and 5 bases from J, the gap between germline ends came to 13 bases. The CDR3 sequence: CASSFPQGRYGYTF. The CDR3 DNA follows: TGCGCCAGCAGCTTCCCCCAGGGGAGATATGGCTACACCTTC. The full variable domain, with the rest looked up from reference TRBV5-1 and TRBJ1-2, is KAGVTQTPRYLIKTRGQQVTLSCSPISGHRSVSWYQQTPGQGLQFLFEYFSETQRNKGNFPGRFSGRQFSNSRSEMNVSTLELGDSALYLCASSFPQGRYGYTFGSGTRLTVV.

The V and J genes are TRBV24-1 and TRBJ2-5, with D unresolved. The germline V gene encodes CDR1 KGHDR and CDR2 SFDVKD. CDR3 length equals 12 residues. Trimming stripped 3 bases from V and 7 bases from J, with 8 bases between. CDR3 protein: CATSDGIGTQYF. CDR3 in DNA: TGTGCCACCAGTGATGGGATAGGGACCCAGTACTTC.

The chain links TRBV4-3 to TRBJ1-4, with D unresolved. Deletions cut 1 base from V and 3 bases from J, with 18 bases between. The V gene's germline CDR1 is LGHNA and CDR2 YSLEER. The CDR3 is 18 residues long. DNA for the CDR3: TGCGCCAGCAGCCAAGGGCCTCGGTTAGTGGTGGCTAATGAAAAACTGTTTTTT. Its translation: CASSQGPRLVVANEKLFF.

CDR3 sequence reads: CASSYGPGLVPDTQYF. The CDR3 nucleotides read TGTGCCAGCAGCTACGGACCAGGACTAGTTCCAGATACGCAGTATTTT. This chain links TRBV11-1 with TRBJ2-3, with 7 bases that match TRBD2. Germline CDR1 is SGHAT and CDR2 is FQDESV (reference sequence). CDR3 length equals 16 residues. V lost 4 bases to trimming and J lost 4 bases; unmatched junction nucleotides: 11.

This chain connects TRBV20-1 to TRBJ2-3, with D unclear. This CDR3 contains 11 residues. V was pared by 1 base and J by 11 bases, with 10 bases between. Germline V lookup: CDR1 DFQATT, CDR2 SNEGSKA (reference sequence). This chain's CDR3 is CSARAPLGQYF. For the CDR3, the DNA is TGCAGTGCTAGAGCCCCTCTTGGGCAGTATTTT.

The chain carries TRBV15 and TRBJ2-1; 9 bases are shared with TRBD2. The CDR3 consists of 15 residues. The V gene end was trimmed by 5 bases and the J gene end by 2 bases; junction bases not matched to a gene: 4. Germline V gene sequence: CDR1 LNHNV, CDR2 YYDKDF (reference sequence). The CDR3 reads CATSGGGGAYNEQFF. The CDR3 region has the DNA TGTGCCACCAGCGGGGGCGGGGGGGCCTACAATGAGCAGTTCTTC.

This clone was detected only once. The chain links TRBV12-3 or TRBV12-4 to TRBJ1-2, with D perhaps matching TRBD1 (6 bases). The V end lost 8 bases, the J end lost 5 bases, and 15 bases lay between the germline ends. The CDR3 is 13 amino acids. CDR3 loop: CASGKRDIYGYTF. CDR3 DNA sequence: TGTGCCAGCGGGAAGAGGGACATTTATGGCTACACCTTC.

The chain has TRBV11-2 and TRBJ2-5; weak D call: TRBD2 (5 bases). Germline CDR1 and CDR2: SGHAT and FQNNGV. The CDR3 length is 14 residues. Trimming took off 5 bases at V and 5 bases at J, with 15 bases between the two ends. The CDR3 nucleotides read TGTGCCAGCAGCCCCTTCGGAGGCGCGGAGACCCAGTACTTC. It encodes CASSPFGGAETQYF. The variable domain in full, with the rest retrieved from reference TRBV11-2 and TRBJ2-5, is EAGVAQSPRYKIIEKRQSVAFWCNPISGHATLYWYQQILGQGPKLLIQFQNNGVVDDSQLPKDRFSAERLKGVDSTLKIQPAKLEDSAVYLCASSPFGGAETQYFGPGTRLLVL.

As regards this clone: Because the CDR3 is missing its conserved closing phenylalanine or tryptophan, this is likely a read error. No DNA is shown, since the ends of the CDR3 on it are uncertain; the CDR3 is the one TCRdb lists. The chain carries TRBV7-4 and TRBJ1-6. Inclusive of both ends, the CDR3 amounts to 11 amino acids. CDR1 is SGHVT and CDR2 is SQSDAQ in the germline V gene. The CDR3 sequence is CASSQKGRRVV.

This chain joins TRBV20-1 and TRBJ2-2, with D possibly TRBD1 on 5 matching bases. Trimming cost V 3 bases and J 1 base, with 9 bases left between them. The CDR3 has 14 amino acids. Germline CDR1 and CDR2: DFQATT and SNEGSKA (reference sequence). DNA for the CDR3: TGCAGTGCTAGTCGGCAGGGGAACACCGGGGAGCTGTTTTTT. Protein: CSASRQGNTGELFF.

This rearrangement joins TRBV13 to TRBJ1-6; tentatively, D is TRBD1 (6 bases). V was cut by 7 bases and J by 14 bases, with 18 bases left in between. CDR3 length: 13 amino acids. CDR1 PRHDT and CDR2 FYEKMQ come from the germline V gene (reference sequence). As DNA, the CDR3 is TGTGCCAGCATGGGGCGGACAGATTTAGCCCTCCACTTT. Translation gives CASMGRTDLALHF.

The V and J genes are TRBV27 and TRBJ2-1, with D tentatively TRBD2 (5 bases). Germline V CDR1 and CDR2: MNHEY, SMNVEV (reference sequence). V lost 2 bases to trimming and J lost 0 bases, with 11 bases between them. The CDR3 runs 16 residues. The CDR3 sequence: CASSLRLRSSYNEQFF. Written as DNA, the CDR3 is TGTGCCAGCAGTTTAAGACTACGGAGCTCCTACAATGAGCAGTTCTTC.

This clone appeared a single time. The genes are TRBV14 and TRBJ2-1; D not resolved. Between the trimmed V and J ends, which lost 2 bases and 4 bases, there was a span of 15 bases. The CDR3 loop spans 16 amino acids. CDR1 and CDR2 from the germline V gene are SGHDN and FVKESK. CDR3 bases: TGTGCCAGCAGCCAATTTGAAGTAGGTTTATACAATGAGCAGTTCTTC. It codes for CASSQFEVGLYNEQFF.

This clone was picked up one time. This rearrangement joins TRBV5-4 to TRBJ2-7, with TRBD2 identical over 7 bases. The V gene's germline CDR1 is SGHNT and CDR2 YYREEE (reference sequence). This CDR3 comprises 16 residues. V lost 4 bases to trimming and J lost 0 bases; unmatched junction nucleotides: 10. DNA for the CDR3: TGTGCCAGCAGCCGTGTCTTGAGCGGGGTCTCCTACGAGCAGTACTTC. The encoded protein is CASSRVLSGVSYEQYF. The variable domain in full, with the rest retrieved from reference TRBV5-4 and TRBJ2-7, is ETGVTQSPTHLIKTRGQQVTLRCSSQSGHNTVSWYQQALGQGPQFIFQYYREEENGRGNFPPRFSGLQFPNYSSELNVNALELDDSALYLCASSRVLSGVSYEQYFGPGTRLTVT.

This clone was detected only once. The rearrangement joins TRBV5-5 to TRBJ2-5; D may be TRBD1 (5 bases). The CDR3 is made up of 12 amino acids. Per germline, CDR1 SGHKS and CDR2 YYEKEE (reference sequence). The V and J ends lost 4 bases and 5 bases respectively, with 9 bases between them. CDR3 bases: TGTGCCAGCAGCCTAGGGGCGGAGACCCAGTACTTC. This encodes CASSLGAETQYF.

The rearrangement links TRBV7-3 to TRBJ2-1; a possible D gene is TRBD1 (5 bases). V lost 3 bases and J lost 5, with 14 bases in between. Germline values: CDR1 SGHTA, CDR2 FQGTGA. The length of the CDR3 is 15 residues. CDR3 protein: CASSFGRVANNEQFF. The CDR3 region has the DNA TGTGCCAGCAGCTTTGGCAGGGTTGCCAACAATGAGCAGTTCTTC.

The genes are TRBV28 and TRBJ1-3; a possible D gene is TRBD1 (5 bases). Per the germline V gene, CDR1 is MDHEN and CDR2 is SYDVKM. The ends were cut back, 3 bases at V and 6 bases at J, with 12 bases in the middle. The CDR3 covers 14 residues. For the CDR3, the DNA is TGTGCCAGCAGTTTTGCCGACAGCCTAAACACCATATATTTT. This sequence encodes CASSFADSLNTIYF.

The chain joins TRBV6-1 to TRBJ1-6; D uncertain. Between the trimmed V and J ends, which lost 1 base and 0 bases, there was a span of 13 bases. The CDR3 loop spans 18 amino acids. Germline V CDR1 and CDR2: MNHNS, SASEGT. CDR3 amino acids: CASSEDVGLSSYNSPLHF. As DNA, the CDR3 is TGTGCCAGCAGTGAAGACGTAGGATTGAGCTCCTATAATTCACCCCTCCACTTT.

The chain links TRBV2 to TRBJ2-7; the match to TRBD1 covers 8 bases. This CDR3 spans 14 amino acids. Unmatched junction bases numbered 5, after V lost 5 bases and J lost 2 bases. Germline lookup yields CDR1 SNHLY and CDR2 FYNNEI. The CDR3 bases are TGTGCCAGCAGTTATTGGACAGGGACCTACGAGCAGTACTTC. Protein: CASSYWTGTYEQYF.

The chain employs TRBV21-1 and TRBJ2-7; TRBD2 is the table's D call and was not checked against the DNA. TRBV21-1 has pseudogene status. This CDR3 is 15 amino acids long. The CDR3 region is CASSFRGLPSYEQYF. CDR3 coding DNA: TGTGCCAGCAGCTTCAGAGGGCTCCCCTCCTACGAGCAGTACTTC.

The J gene is TRBJ1-5, the V gene TRBV5-6; no clear D. Germline V gene lookup returns CDR1 SGHDT and CDR2 YYEEEE. V lost 5 bases, J lost 9 bases, and 21 bases lay in between. This CDR3 contains 15 residues. CDR3: CASSSAGGSSGPQHF. Written as DNA, the CDR3 is TGTGCCAGCAGTTCGGCCGGAGGTAGTAGCGGGCCCCAGCATTTT.

This clone has a single count. The chain combines TRBV5-1 with TRBJ2-5; maybe TRBD1 (6 bases). There are 14 residues in the CDR3. V shed 3 bases and J shed 4 bases, with 13 bases lying between them. The V gene's germline CDR1 is SGHRS and CDR2 YFSETQ. CDR3 sequence: CASSYYRAGETQYF. Written as DNA, the CDR3 is TGCGCCAGCAGCTACTACAGGGCCGGAGAGACCCAGTACTTC.